The 27 T cell receptor beta chains presented below share a single source sample, sequenced in a study of shared clonotypes between healthy human individuals. Positively selected for CCR7, the CD45RO-negative cells used as naive CD8 cells excluded terminally differentiated effector memory CD45RA+ cells. Using immunoSEQ multiplex PCR, the repertoire was profiled, and TCRdb retains in-frame clones only, with some absent. The data hold around 700,000 clones, with under 95% observed a single time. Sequenced sample: naive CD8+ T cells sorted from blood. The receptors were sampled from a man in his thirties or forties in good health.

The chain employs TRBV6-5 and TRBJ2-3; tentative D call: TRBD1 (6 bases). This CDR3 comprises 15 residues. Per the germline V gene, CDR1 is MNHEY and CDR2 is SVGAGI. Trimming stripped 6 bases from V and 0 bases from J, with 13 bases between. The CDR3 DNA reads as TGTGCCAGCAGCTACAACAGGGTTAGCACAGATACGCAGTATTTT. Protein: CASSYNRVSTDTQYF.

This chain links TRBV19 with TRBJ2-1; TRBD2 matches 7 bases. V dropped 9 bases and J dropped 5; count of bases not matched to a gene: 13. CDR1 is LNHDA, CDR2 SQIVND, per germline (reference sequence). The CDR3 spans 15 residues. CDR3 sequence reads: CASATSIAGDNEQFF. The DNA for the CDR3 is TGTGCCAGCGCCACCTCTATAGCGGGCGACAATGAGCAGTTCTTC.

The chain recombines TRBV29-1 with TRBJ2-2, with 11 bases lining up with TRBD2. Trimming removed 4 bases from V and 4 bases from J; junction bases left unmatched: 2. There are 14 residues in the CDR3. Germline values: CDR1 SQVTM, CDR2 ANQGSEA. The chain's CDR3 is CSVVLAGGTGELFF. The CDR3 DNA is TGCAGCGTTGTTCTAGCGGGGGGCACCGGGGAGCTGTTTTTT.

A single count supports this clone. The chain has TRBV27 and TRBJ2-1, with 10 bases identical to TRBD1. The CDR3 totals 13 residues. V lost 5 bases and J lost 9; bases outside the gene matches: 4. CDR1 is MNHEY, CDR2 SMNVEV, per germline (reference sequence). CDR3 amino acids: CASSAGQGLEQFF. In nucleotides, the CDR3 is TGTGCCAGCAGTGCGGGACAGGGGCTTGAGCAGTTCTTC.

V usage is TRBV19 and J usage is TRBJ2-7, with D possibly TRBD2 on 5 matching bases. Germline V gene data show CDR1 as LNHDA and CDR2 as SQIVND (reference sequence). V dropped 3 bases and J dropped 2 bases, with 11 bases sitting between them. The length of the CDR3 is 14 residues. The CDR3 region has the DNA TGTGCCAGTAGTATTGGTAAGGGAGCCTACGAGCAGTACTTC. It codes for CASSIGKGAYEQYF.

The chain joins TRBV28 to TRBJ2-5; TRBD1 or TRBD2 may be the D gene (5 bases each). CDR1 MDHEN and CDR2 SYDVKM come from the germline V gene. V gave up 1 base and J gave up 5 bases, with 17 bases separating them. The CDR3 covers 16 residues. CDR3 nucleotide sequence: TGTGCCAGCAGTTTATCCGGGGCGGGCGTTGGGGAGACCCAGTACTTC. Amino acid sequence: CASSLSGAGVGETQYF.

The chain carries TRBV29-1 and TRBJ2-7; TRBD1 agrees at 9 bases. The CDR3 spans 14 residues. V was pared by 6 bases and J by 6 bases, with 12 bases of the junction left unmatched. From germline, CDR1 is SQVTM and CDR2 ANQGSEA. This chain's CDR3 is CSVGPGQGYTEQYF. For the CDR3, the DNA is TGCAGCGTGGGGCCGGGACAGGGATATACCGAGCAGTACTTC.

This clone was observed once. Other DNA sequences from this sample encode an identical CDR3 as well. The chain employs TRBV27 and TRBJ2-1, with 11 bases lining up with TRBD2. V shed 3 bases and J 2 bases; nucleotides not matched to a gene: 0. CDR1 is MNHEY, CDR2 SMNVEV, per germline (reference sequence). This CDR3 comprises 15 residues. The CDR3 spells CASSLGLAAYNEQFF. The CDR3 DNA follows: TGTGCCAGCAGTTTGGGACTAGCGGCCTACAATGAGCAGTTCTTC.

This chain links TRBV28 with TRBJ2-3; TRBD2 matches 12 bases. Per germline, CDR1 MDHEN and CDR2 SYDVKM. V trimming: 2 bases; J trimming: 0 bases; junction bases outside the gene matches: 0. This CDR3 is 16 amino acids long. The CDR3 nucleotides are TGTGCCAGCAGTTTAGGACTAGCGGGAAGCACAGATACGCAGTATTTT. Translating it yields CASSLGLAGSTDTQYF.

This chain joins TRBV27 and TRBJ1-3, with D unclear. CDR3 size: 17 residues. Germline CDR1 and CDR2: MNHEY and SMNVEV (reference sequence). V was pared by 5 bases and J by 0 bases, with 17 bases between. The CDR3 bases are TGTGCCAGCAGTACTCTACGGACGTTCTCCTCTGGAAACACCATATATTTT. Encoded protein: CASSTLRTFSSGNTIYF.

The rearrangement links TRBV5-6 to TRBJ2-7; 15 bases line up with TRBD2. V lost 3 bases to trimming and J lost 0 bases; unmatched junction nucleotides: 4. CDR1 is SGHDT, CDR2 YYEEEE, per germline. The CDR3 sequence is 17 residues long. CDR3 protein: CASSWGLAGGSSYEQYF. In nucleotides, the CDR3 is TGTGCCAGCAGCTGGGGACTAGCGGGAGGCTCCTCCTACGAGCAGTACTTC.

The chain links TRBV18 to TRBJ2-7; the D gene is possibly TRBD1 (6 bases). The CDR3 contains 16 residues. The V end lost 2 bases, the J end lost 0 bases, and 14 bases lay between the germline ends. Germline CDR1 is KGHSH and CDR2 is LQKENI. DNA for the CDR3: TGTGCCAGCTCACCATTCGGGCAGGGGAGCTCCTACGAGCAGTACTTC. Translation gives CASSPFGQGSSYEQYF. Complete variable domain (other parts from reference TRBV18 and TRBJ2-7): NAGVMQNPRHLVRRRGQEARLRCSPMKGHSHVYWYRQLPEEGLKFMVYLQKENIIDESGMPKERFSAEFPKEGPSILRIQQVVRGDSAAYFCASSPFGQGSSYEQYFGPGTRLTVT.

The chain recombines TRBV5-4 with TRBJ2-1; a weak D match, TRBD2 (5 bases). The germline V gene encodes CDR1 SGHNT and CDR2 YYREEE (reference sequence). The V gene lost 0 bases and the J gene lost 10 bases, with 11 bases spanning the gap. The CDR3 runs 13 residues. The CDR3 here is CASSLDPPGEQFF. For the CDR3, the DNA is TGTGCCAGCAGCTTGGACCCCCCGGGGGAGCAGTTCTTC.

The CDR3 sequence: CASSSRPDFSYNEQFF. The CDR3 DNA sequence: TGTGCCAGCAGCTCCCGCCCAGACTTCTCCTACAATGAGCAGTTCTTC. The rearrangement joins TRBV9 to TRBJ2-1; D unresolved. The V gene lost 4 bases and the J gene lost 0 bases, with 14 bases spanning the gap. The germline V gene has CDR1 SGDLS and CDR2 YYNGEE. This CDR3 contains 16 residues.

The chain recombines TRBV19 with TRBJ2-7; a possible D gene is TRBD2 (8 bases). Germline V CDR1 and CDR2: LNHDA, SQIVND (reference sequence). Deletions cut 7 bases from V and 2 bases from J, with 18 bases between. This CDR3 is built from 15 residues. CDR3 sequence: CASTSGGGPTYEQYF. The CDR3 coding sequence is TGTGCCAGTACCTCGGGAGGGGGCCCGACCTACGAGCAGTACTTC.

The chain is built from TRBV10-2 and TRBJ2-1; D gene ambiguous. The CDR3 extends over 15 amino acids. Germline loops: CDR1 WSHSY, CDR2 SAAADI. V was trimmed by 7 bases and J by 5 bases, leaving 18 bases between them. The CDR3 reads CASTPLGTLDNEQFF. The CDR3, as DNA: TGCGCCAGCACCCCGCTGGGCACTCTCGACAATGAGCAGTTCTTC.

Concerning this clone itself: Different DNA sequences within this sample yield the same CDR3. The rearrangement uses TRBV29-1 and TRBJ2-7, with 11 nucleotides matching TRBD2. The CDR3 length is 13 residues. Germline CDR1 and CDR2: SQVTM and ANQGSEA. The V segment lost 4 bases and the J segment 3 bases; nucleotides outside the gene matches: 2. The CDR3: CSVVGTSGYEQYF. CDR3 DNA sequence: TGCAGCGTTGTAGGGACTAGCGGCTACGAGCAGTACTTC.

The chain has TRBV7-9 and TRBJ2-1; tentative D call: TRBD1 (6 bases). The CDR3 loop spans 13 amino acids. V lost 5 bases and J lost 8, with 13 bases in between. Per germline, CDR1 SEHNR and CDR2 FQNEAQ (reference sequence). CDR3 in DNA: TGTGCCAGCAGCCTCCAGAACAGGGATGAGCAGTTCTTC. This gives the protein CASSLQNRDEQFF.

This chain uses TRBV27 with TRBJ2-4; 9 nucleotides align to TRBD1. Germline V gives CDR1 MNHEY, CDR2 SMNVEV (reference sequence). This CDR3 is 16 amino acids long. Germline trimming cut 5 bases from V and 8 bases from J; bases unmatched to any gene: 13. The CDR3 DNA follows: TGTGCCAGCAGTGCCACAGGGGGCGCGGCTATGGACATTCAGTACTTC. Protein sequence: CASSATGGAAMDIQYF.

V gene TRBV2 combines with J gene TRBJ2-7; the match to TRBD2 covers 10 bases. With V trimmed by 5 bases and J by 3 bases, 19 bases remained unmatched. This CDR3 has 19 residues. Germline V gene data show CDR1 as SNHLY and CDR2 as FYNNEI. The CDR3 coding sequence is TGTGCCAGCAGTCAAAGGGACAGTGGATGGACTAGCGGCAACTACGAGCAGTACTTC. Protein sequence: CASSQRDSGWTSGNYEQYF.

The V call is TRBV5-6, the J call TRBJ2-2; D is undetermined. Deletions cut 2 bases from V and 4 bases from J, with 9 bases between. The CDR3 has 14 residues. Germline CDR1 SGHDT, CDR2 YYEEEE. The CDR3 spells CASSFLNLTGELFF. CDR3 in DNA: TGTGCCAGCAGCTTTTTGAATCTCACCGGGGAGCTGTTTTTT. Together with reference TRBV5-6 and TRBJ2-2, the CDR3 gives the full variable domain: DAGVTQSPTHLIKTRGQQVTLRCSPKSGHDTVSWYQQALGQGPQFIFQYYEEEERQRGNFPDRFSGHQFPNYSSELNVNALLLGDSALYLCASSFLNLTGELFFGEGSRLTVL.

The genes are TRBV4-1 and TRBJ2-3, with 8 nucleotides matching TRBD2. V shed 1 base and J 3 bases; nucleotides not matched to a gene: 9. The CDR3 runs 17 residues. Germline V lookup: CDR1 MGHRA, CDR2 YSYEKL. The CDR3 is CASSQGPAGEGTDTQYF. The CDR3 DNA follows: TGCGCCAGCAGCCAAGGTCCAGCGGGAGAAGGGACAGATACGCAGTATTTT.

This chain connects TRBV27 to TRBJ2-1; D gene uncertain. With 4 bases removed from V and 0 bases from J, the gap between germline ends came to 19 bases. Germline loops: CDR1 MNHEY, CDR2 SMNVEV (reference sequence). The CDR3 loop spans 18 amino acids. The CDR3 here is CASSSPDVADSSYNEQFF. For the CDR3, the DNA is TGTGCCAGCAGTTCCCCCGACGTGGCGGATAGCTCCTACAATGAGCAGTTCTTC.

V is TRBV11-2 and J is TRBJ1-2; 8 positions match TRBD1. V shed 3 bases, J shed 6 bases, and the junction held 9 bases outside the gene matches. The CDR3 runs to 15 residues. Looked up from germline, CDR1 is SGHAT and CDR2 is FQNNGV. The CDR3 region has the DNA TGTGCCAGCAGCTTGGGGGCGACAGGGGCCGATGGCTACACCTTC. Protein sequence: CASSLGATGADGYTF.

This chain uses TRBV28 with TRBJ2-3, with TRBD2 matching over 10 bases. The V segment lost 5 bases and the J segment 7 bases; nucleotides outside the gene matches: 9. CDR1 is MDHEN and CDR2 is SYDVKM in the germline V gene. The CDR3 has 15 residues. DNA for the CDR3: TGTGCCAGCAGTGAAACTAGCGGGACCCGCTATACGCAGTATTTT. It translates to CASSETSGTRYTQYF.

The chain joins TRBV28 to TRBJ1-5; a weak D match, TRBD1 (6 bases). The CDR3 is 16 amino acids. Per the germline V gene, CDR1 is MDHEN and CDR2 is SYDVKM. Trimming shortened V by 7 bases and J by 0 bases, and 16 bases separated the two germline ends. CDR3 residues: CASNGQLRYSNQPQHF. The CDR3 DNA is TGTGCCAGCAACGGACAGTTGAGGTATAGCAATCAGCCCCAGCATTTT.

The chain has TRBV29-1 and TRBJ2-5; the D gene could be TRBD1 or TRBD2 (6 bases each). The V end lost 6 bases, the J end lost 5 bases, and 19 bases lay between the germline ends. The CDR3 has 14 residues. Germline V gene data show CDR1 as SQVTM and CDR2 as ANQGSEA. The DNA of the CDR3 is TGCAGCGTCCTCCGAATGGGGGGCGACGAGACCCAGTACTTC. It specifies CSVLRMGGDETQYF.